This record concerns one T cell receptor (beta chain) sequence. TCRdb's table, derived via immunoSEQ multiplex PCR, lists solely in-frame clones and lacks some. The table includes 70,000 to 85,000 clones, roughly 94% detected once. This specimen belongs to a study of T cell changes during pregnancy in multiple sclerosis. Trimming pared 6 bases from V and 5 bases from J, leaving 14 bases between. The CDR3 sequence is 14 residues long. Germline CDR1 and CDR2: MNHEY and SMNVEV (reference sequence). The chain links TRBV27 to TRBJ2-1, with D possibly TRBD1 on 5 matching bases. This TCR was recovered from a female donor with multiple sclerosis, enrolled in a pregnancy study. The source material was peripheral blood, sampled before pregnancy. The CDR3 coding sequence is TGTGCCAGCAGGGGGCCAGGAACTAACAATGAGCAGTTCTTC. Protein sequence: CASRGPGTNNEQFF.